This paragraph reports one T cell receptor beta chain. Its specificity is unknown. The data were obtained in a study of cytomegalovirus exposure and HLA in healthy donors. Germline CDR1 WNHNN, CDR2 SYGVQD (reference sequence). V was pared by 3 bases and J by 3 bases, with 5 bases of the junction left unmatched. This CDR3 has 16 amino acids. The PCR ran on 60 Vbeta and 13 Jbeta primers. The protocol was immunoSEQ multiplex PCR, while the TCRdb copy is restricted to in-frame clones and leaves out a portion. The data contain around 140,000 clones, about four fifths of them singletons. Study observations and caveats: Follow-up analysis found HLA locus-dependent TCR association rates, highest for DRB1 and lowest for HLA-C.

This chain joins TRBV10-1 and TRBJ2-1; 10 bases align to TRBD2. The sequencing sample was made of PBMCs. The source of this sequence is a man aged 35-49 years in good health and CMV-seronegative. The DNA for the CDR3 is TGCGCCAGCAGTGAACTTAGCGGGGGGCTCTACAATGAGCAGTTCTTC. Translating gives CASSELSGGLYNEQFF.